The 6 T cell receptor beta chains reported below all come from one sample, sequenced in a study of CD8 T cells in ankylosing spondylitis. General study findings and limits: What appeared characteristic of ankylosing spondylitis blood was a TCR beta motif of fewer than ten highly homologous variants.

No cognate antigen is known for these TCRs. Each CDR3 protein is one row after TCRdb ran MiXCR on the 5' RACE reads. Of 750,000 to 850,000 distinct CDR3 sequences listed, over 9.5% are singletons. Sequencing used blood, either unsorted or a sorted T cell fraction (not recorded which). These receptors were obtained from a male donor with ankylosing spondylitis.

This clonotype came up a few times. The chain couples TRBV20-1 to TRBJ1-5; possible D gene TRBD1, 6 bases. Germline assignment: CDR1 DFQATT and CDR2 SNEGSKA (reference sequence). Between the trimmed V and J ends, which lost 5 bases and 9 bases, there was a span of 17 bases. CDR3 length equals 13 residues. The CDR3 DNA follows: TGCAGTGCTTGCACAGGGTCTTCTCCGCCCCAGCATTTT. Translation: CSACTGSSPPQHF.

This clonotype came up a few times. V gene TRBV20-1 combines with J gene TRBJ1-6, with D perhaps matching TRBD1 (6 bases). CDR1 and CDR2 (germline): DFQATT, SNEGSKA (reference sequence). The CDR3 length is 14 residues. Trimming removed 6 bases at V and 4 bases at J, with 13 bases between. The DNA of the CDR3 is TGCAGTGCGCAGTTGGGACAATATAATTCACCCCTCCACTTT. It translates to CSAQLGQYNSPLHF.

The chain uses TRBV20-1 and TRBJ2-7; possible D gene TRBD1, 5 bases. CDR1 DFQATT and CDR2 SNEGSKA come from the germline V gene (reference sequence). The CDR3 is 13 amino acids. With 2 bases removed from V and 7 bases from J, the gap between germline ends came to 15 bases. CDR3 amino acids: CSARHPTAGEQYF. The CDR3, as DNA: TGCAGTGCTAGACACCCCACAGCAGGGGAGCAGTACTTC.

This clonotype was seen more than once but under ten times. The chain employs TRBV11-2 and TRBJ2-7; D unresolved. This CDR3 region has 12 residues. V gave up 6 bases and J gave up 2 bases, with 8 bases separating them. The germline V gene encodes CDR1 SGHAT and CDR2 FQNNGV. CDR3 sequence reads: CASRMYTYEQYF. Here the CDR3 DNA reads TGTGCCAGCAGAATGTATACCTACGAGCAGTACTTC.

J is TRBJ2-3 and V is TRBV4-2; 10 nucleotides match TRBD2. CDR1 and CDR2 (germline): LGHNA, YNFKEQ. The CDR3 covers 17 residues. The V and J ends lost 1 base and 4 bases, in that order; junction bases with no gene match: 8. Here the CDR3 DNA reads TGTGCCAGCAGCCAAGGAGCGGCTAGCGGGGGCTCAGATACGCAGTATTTT. Translated: CASSQGAASGGSDTQYF.

A few counts support this clonotype. The chain has TRBV27 and TRBJ2-5; D may be TRBD1 or TRBD2 (6 bases each). Per germline, CDR1 MNHEY and CDR2 SMNVEV (reference sequence). V lost 4 bases and J lost 5, with 17 bases in between. There are 15 residues in the CDR3. CDR3 in DNA: TGTGCCAGCAGTTCTCACAGGGTTGGAGGGGAGACCCAGTACTTC. Amino acids: CASSSHRVGGETQYF.